A selection of T cell receptor beta chains follows, all from one sample in a study of shared clonotypes between healthy human individuals. Method: immunoSEQ multiplex PCR; TCRdb's copy keeps in-frame clones and lacks some. The sample records approximately 2,000,000 clones, roughly 92% being singletons. What was sequenced was naive CD4+ T cells from PBMCs. These receptors originate from a man younger than 30 in good health. Some clones in this sample may be carry-over from other donors' samples. The conserved cysteine and the conserved F or W are not part of the CDR3 here.

cdr3_aa v_call cdr3_length
AWRVRGQETQY TRBV30 11
ATSRAENYGYT TRBV19 11
ASRRQDNYGYT TRBV6-6 11
ASSPGGSLTEAF TRBV6-4 12
ASNQGQGTEAF TRBV2 11
SVSSSATNEQF TRBV29-1 11
ASSLEAGGTQY TRBV5-1 11
ASSREGSGSRETQY TRBV4-1 14
ASSEIQGYGYT TRBV7-9 11
ASSEVRQDLA TRBV6-1 10
ASSLQVRQETQY TRBV5-1 12
ASSFLTAMNTEAF TRBV5-5 13
AIRLAGTSGANVLT TRBV10-3 14
ASSRLANTGELF TRBV7-9 12
ASSLAGGGQETQY TRBV5-1 13
ASSQSVRLYGYT TRBV16 12
ASLRDTGPNTEAF TRBV5-1 13
ASTPLGGWPGNTIY TRBV19 14
ASSLGQPWVEQY TRBV7-9 12
ASSQDQTGVYQPQH TRBV4-1 14
ASSSPGNVIDEQY TRBV5-5 13
ASSPLAEPLATGELF TRBV5-1 15
ASTGMNTEAF TRBV2 10
ATSRDPNPGQGQY TRBV15 13
ASSHPNGGYGYT TRBV4-1 12
ASSIHPGGEGGEQY TRBV19 14
STPPRAGYT TRBV20-1 9
ASSWVLGLGSADTQY TRBV5-1 15
ASSRPFFGSGYT TRBV28 12
ASSLRGQRYTEAF TRBV28 13
ASSGQFNYEQY TRBV6-1 11
ASSPRVMSTNEKLF TRBV18 14
AWSGQGATDTQY TRBV30 12
ASSTGQGRQETQY TRBV19 13
AIRESRGSYEQY TRBV10-3 12
ASSPSGTGHNYGYT TRBV11-2 14
AWSVSPNTEAF TRBV30 11
ASSFRGASNQPQH TRBV27 13
ASSGQVAYNEQF TRBV2 12
ASSAQVTSGANVLT TRBV5-1 14
ASSSQGATNEKLF TRBV5-1 13
ASSSGGVITEAF TRBV5-1 12